The 10 T cell receptor beta chains below come from one sample, sequenced in a study of T cell responses to AZD1222 COVID-19 vaccine. Sequencing used immunoSEQ multiplex PCR; TCRdb keeps in-frame clones, though not all of them. The repertoire holds about 93,000 clones, with around 91% as singletons. This sample comprised peripheral blood, obtained 28 days after the second AZD1222 dose. The source of these receptors is an adult who received the AZD1222 COVID-19 vaccine.

This rearrangement joins TRBV5-1 to TRBJ2-3; the D is unclear. The V gene lost 2 bases and the J gene lost 0 bases, with 10 bases spanning the gap. Germline V gene data show CDR1 as SGHRS and CDR2 as YFSETQ. This CDR3 is built from 15 residues. CDR3 bases: TGCGCCAGCAGCTTTGGTCTGGTGAGCACAGATACGCAGTATTTT. This translates into CASSFGLVSTDTQYF.

The V call is TRBV6-5, the J call TRBJ1-5; TRBD1 aligns across 8 bases. The ends lost 1 base at V and 6 bases at J; junction bases unmatched: 8. The CDR3 sequence is 16 residues long. The germline V gene has CDR1 MNHEY and CDR2 SVGAGI. CDR3 DNA: TGTGCCAGCAGTTACTATCAGGGGGCAACCGGTCAGCCCCAGCATTTT. It yields the protein CASSYYQGATGQPQHF.

The V call is TRBV19, the J call TRBJ1-4, with TRBD1 matching 10 bases. The trim removed 4 bases at V and 5 bases at J, leaving 4 bases unmatched. CDR3 length equals 15 residues. Germline V lookup: CDR1 LNHDA, CDR2 SQIVND (reference sequence). In nucleotides, the CDR3 is TGTGCCAGTAGTACACCGGGACAGGGGAATGAAAAACTGTTTTTT. Protein: CASSTPGQGNEKLFF.

The genes are TRBV5-1 and TRBJ1-1; 7 nucleotides line up with TRBD1. The germline V gene has CDR1 SGHRS and CDR2 YFSETQ. V was clipped by 4 bases and J by 0 bases; unmatched bases: 6. The CDR3 covers 15 residues. CDR3 sequence (DNA): TGCGCCAGCAGCGATCACAGGGGTTTGAACACTGAAGCTTTCTTT. The encoded protein is CASSDHRGLNTEAFF.

V gene TRBV9 combines with J gene TRBJ2-7, with 7 bases fitting TRBD2. The junction had 6 bases not matched to a gene; V was cut back by 0 bases and J by 6 bases. Germline CDR1 SGDLS, CDR2 YYNGEE. The CDR3 contains 14 residues. The CDR3 protein is CASSVATGGGEQYF. CDR3 DNA: TGTGCCAGCAGCGTAGCTACTGGGGGGGGCGAGCAGTACTTC.

This clone is deemed medium-sized. V and J are TRBV5-4 and TRBJ1-3, with 7 bases identical to TRBD1. This CDR3 has 14 amino acids. The V segment lost 5 bases and the J segment 5 bases; nucleotides outside the gene matches: 7. The germline V gene encodes CDR1 SGHNT and CDR2 YYREEE (reference sequence). The CDR3 sequence is CASSQDRDRNTIYF. The CDR3 nucleotides read TGTGCCAGCAGTCAAGACAGGGATCGAAACACCATATATTTT.

V and J are TRBV6-6 and TRBJ1-2, with D maybe TRBD1 (5 bases). V was shortened by 6 bases and J by 3 bases, with 11 bases between the two germline ends. Germline CDR1 reads MNHNY; CDR2 reads SVGAGI (reference sequence). The CDR3 spans 13 residues. In nucleotides, the CDR3 is TGTGCCAGCAGCACCGGGACGGACTATGGCTACACCTTC. Translating it yields CASSTGTDYGYTF.

The chain uses TRBV18 and TRBJ1-5; tentative D call: TRBD1 (5 bases). This CDR3 spans 13 amino acids. Germline loops: CDR1 KGHSH, CDR2 LQKENI. Trimming pared 2 bases from V and 5 bases from J, leaving 7 bases between. CDR3 nucleotide sequence: TGTGCCAGCTCACCAGGGGGGGATCAGCCCCAGCATTTT. It codes for CASSPGGDQPQHF.

V usage is TRBV5-1 and J usage is TRBJ2-1; the D gene could be TRBD1 or TRBD2 (5 bases each). The CDR3 has 16 residues. Germline loops: CDR1 SGHRS, CDR2 YFSETQ. With 0 bases removed from V and 5 bases from J, the gap between germline ends came to 15 bases. CDR3 protein: CASSLGGARINNEQFF. In DNA form, the CDR3 reads TGCGCCAGCAGCTTGGGAGGGGCCAGGATTAACAATGAGCAGTTCTTC.

This chain uses TRBV6-5 with TRBJ2-1; possibly TRBD2 for D (6 bases). CDR1 and CDR2 from the germline V gene are MNHEY and SVGAGI. Trimming removed 5 bases from V and 2 bases from J, with 10 bases in between. The CDR3 covers 14 residues. The CDR3: CASSRREPYNEQFF. CDR3 coding DNA: TGTGCCAGCAGTAGGAGGGAACCCTACAATGAGCAGTTCTTC.